The rows below give T cell receptor beta chains drawn from one sample of a study of T cells in Graves' hyperthyroidism and ophthalmopathy. TCRdb ran MiXCR on the multiplex PCR reads and lists one entry per CDR3 protein. The sample consists of 600,000 to 900,000 distinct CDR3 sequences, approximately 16% of them appearing once. The sequencing input was blood. The source is a man younger than 35 with Graves' hyperthyroidism. Each CDR3 is given with its conserved first and last residue. The D gene is left open where the match is weak. Clone size is shown for a subset of rows, as once, few, many or a class of expanded clone.

j_call,v_call,clone_size,d_call,cdr3_aa,cdr3_nt
TRBJ1-6,TRBV5-4,.,.,CASSLAGVNTDLYNSPLHF,TGTGCCAGCAGCTTGGCCGGAGTCAATACGGACCTCTATAATTCACCCCTCCACTTT
TRBJ1-2,TRBV20-1,few,TRBD1,CSARDWTGGYYGYTF,TGCAGTGCTAGAGACTGGACAGGAGGGTACTATGGCTACACCTTC
TRBJ1-4,TRBV27,few,TRBD1,CASSPWGGGTNEKLFF,TGTGCCAGCAGTCCGTGGGGAGGGGGCACTAATGAAAAACTGTTTTTT
TRBJ2-7,TRBV18,many,.,CASSPVPGYSYEQYF,TGTGCCAGCTCACCAGTCCCAGGCTACTCCTACGAGCAGTACTTC
TRBJ2-3,TRBV29-1,.,.,CSVAIDTQYF,TGCAGCGTTGCAATAGATACGCAGTATTTT
TRBJ2-5,TRBV4-2,.,TRBD2,CASSRTSGRYKETQYF,TGTGCCAGCAGCCGGACTAGCGGGAGGTATAAAGAGACCCAGTACTTC
TRBJ2-7,TRBV28,many,.,CASSSPARATHEQYF,TGTGCCAGCTCCTCTCCGGCGAGGGCCACTCACGAGCAGTACTTC
TRBJ2-2,TRBV7-3,.,.,CASSALELGAGELFF,TGTGCCAGCAGCGCCCTTGAACTGGGGGCCGGGGAGCTGTTTTTT
TRBJ2-3,TRBV7-9,many,.,CASSLALAPGTYYTDTQYF,TGTGCCAGCAGCTTAGCGCTGGCCCCCGGGACCTATTACACAGATACGCAGTATTTT
TRBJ1-1,TRBV29-1,many,TRBD1,CSVATGPKPEAFF,TGCAGCGTTGCGACAGGGCCCAAACCTGAAGCTTTCTTT
TRBJ1-2,TRBV7-2,many,.,CASSLVAVPSPLNYGYTF,TGTGCCAGCAGCTTAGTTGCCGTACCCTCCCCACTCAACTATGGCTACACCTTC
TRBJ1-4,TRBV12-3/TRBV12-4,many,.,CASSRRGLSEKLFF,TGTGCCAGCAGCCGCAGGGGACTAAGCGAAAAACTGTTTTTT
TRBJ2-7,TRBV6-2/TRBV6-3,many,TRBD2,CASSSGLAVDEQYF,TGTGCCAGCAGCTCGGGACTAGCGGTGGACGAGCAGTACTTC
TRBJ2-3,TRBV10-3,few,TRBD1,CAIRQGAEDTQYF,TGTGCCATCAGACAGGGGGCCGAAGATACGCAGTATTTT
TRBJ2-1,TRBV12-3/TRBV12-4,few,TRBD2,CASSWEGPGEQFF,TGTGCCAGCAGTTGGGAGGGGCCCGGTGAGCAGTTCTTC
TRBJ2-7,TRBV7-2,few,.,CASSLERVYEQYF,TGTGCCAGCAGCTTAGAGCGAGTTTACGAGCAGTACTTC
TRBJ1-5,TRBV9,few,TRBD1,CASSGGQGASQPQHF,TGTGCCAGCAGCGGAGGACAGGGGGCGAGTCAGCCCCAGCATTTT
TRBJ2-7,TRBV3-1,few,.,CASSQVWGSGNEQYF,TGTGCCAGCAGCCAAGTTTGGGGGAGTGGGAACGAGCAGTACTTC
TRBJ2-3,TRBV27,many,TRBD2,CASSAGTSGRLTQYF,TGTGCCAGCAGTGCCGGGACTAGCGGGAGGTTAACGCAGTATTTT
TRBJ2-3,TRBV7-3,.,.,CASSPGGLGGWDTQYF,TGTGCCAGCAGCCCAGGGGGGCTTGGGGGATGGGATACGCAGTATTTT
TRBJ1-4,TRBV20-1,few,TRBD1,CSAFTGTDNEKLFF,TGCAGTGCTTTTACCGGGACAGATAATGAAAAACTGTTTTTT
TRBJ2-1,TRBV24-1,many,.,CATSDLEVANEQFF,TGTGCCACCAGTGATTTGGAGGTTGCTAATGAGCAGTTCTTC
TRBJ1-5,TRBV28,many,.,CASSSHQPQHF,TGTGCCAGCAGTTCTCATCAGCCCCAGCATTTT
TRBJ1-4,TRBV20-1,.,.,CSAVPDGNEKLFF,TGCAGTGCTGTCCCGGACGGGAATGAAAAACTGTTTTTT